One sample yielded the 24 T cell receptor beta chains listed below, sequenced in a study of blood T cells in healthy people across ages. A sample-barcoded 5' primer and a J-beta primer mix were used in a second PCR of roughly 6 to 11 cycles. From the 5' RACE reads, TCRdb called clonotypes with MiXCR, one entry per CDR3 protein. Among approximately 940,000 distinct CDR3 sequences listed, around 46% were seen once. The specimen was blood. These receptors originate from a man aged 25 to 45 in good health.

This clonotype was detected ten times or more. This rearrangement joins TRBV4-3 to TRBJ2-1; tentative D call: TRBD2 (6 bases). The CDR3 totals 15 residues. Between the trimmed V and J ends, which lost 0 bases and 3 bases, there was a span of 9 bases. Germline lookup yields CDR1 LGHNA and CDR2 YSLEER. Here the CDR3 reads CASSQDTSSYNEQFF. In DNA, the CDR3 is TGCGCCAGCAGCCAAGATACTAGCAGCTACAATGAGCAGTTCTTC.

The chain links TRBV20-1 to TRBJ2-1, with 8 bases that match TRBD1. The germline CDR1 and CDR2 sequences are DFQATT and SNEGSKA (reference sequence). There are 15 residues in the CDR3. V shed 6 bases, J shed 0 bases, and the junction held 7 bases outside the gene matches. The CDR3: CSAETGGLSYNEQFF. The CDR3 bases are TGCAGTGCAGAAACAGGGGGACTCTCCTACAATGAGCAGTTCTTC.

The V and J genes are TRBV20-1 and TRBJ2-6; D gene uncertain. Deletions cut 2 bases from V and 1 base from J, with 3 bases between. Germline V gene data show CDR1 as DFQATT and CDR2 as SNEGSKA (reference sequence). The CDR3 has 13 amino acids. The CDR3 sequence: CSARLSGANVLTF. The DNA for the CDR3 is TGCAGTGCTAGACTGTCTGGGGCCAACGTCCTGACTTTC.

The chain is built from TRBV4-1 and TRBJ2-7; D ambiguous. This CDR3 is built from 13 residues. Trimming took off 0 bases at V and 6 bases at J, with 9 bases between the two ends. CDR1 is MGHRA and CDR2 is YSYEKL in the germline V gene. The CDR3 reads CASSQDRPFEQYF. In DNA, the CDR3 is TGCGCCAGCAGCCAAGATCGACCATTCGAGCAGTACTTC.

CDR3 residues: CSAAGQGNSYEQYF. The CDR3, as DNA: TGCAGTGCGGCAGGACAGGGAAACTCCTACGAGCAGTACTTC. The chain has TRBV20-1 and TRBJ2-7; 8 positions match TRBD1. After removal of 6 bases from V and 0 bases from J, the junction contained 7 bases not matched to a gene. The CDR3 runs 14 residues. Germline V CDR1 and CDR2: DFQATT, SNEGSKA (reference sequence).

The CDR3 here is CASSDVSNQPQHF. CDR3 DNA sequence: TGCGCCAGCAGCGACGTTAGCAATCAGCCCCAGCATTTT. The V and J genes are TRBV4-1 and TRBJ1-5, with no clear D. Germline V gene sequence: CDR1 MGHRA, CDR2 YSYEKL. The CDR3 runs 13 residues. V shed 5 bases and J shed 0 bases, with 5 bases lying between them.

The table lists this clonotype with a few counts. This chain connects TRBV21-1 to TRBJ2-7. TRBV21-1 counts as a pseudogene. The CDR3 is 14 residues long. The CDR3 nucleotides are TGTGCCAGCAGCAAAGCCCACCAGTACTACGAGCAGTACTTC. Translated: CASSKAHQYYEQYF.

This chain uses TRBV15 with TRBJ2-1, with TRBD2 identical over 8 bases. This CDR3 spans 15 amino acids. With 6 bases clipped from V and 7 bases from J, the junction kept 11 bases outside the gene matches. The V gene's germline CDR1 is LNHNV and CDR2 YYDKDF (reference sequence). Here the CDR3 reads CATRGAGGYRNEQFF. In DNA, the CDR3 is TGTGCCACCAGAGGGGCGGGAGGATATCGGAATGAGCAGTTCTTC. The full variable domain, its missing parts supplied by reference TRBV15 and TRBJ2-1, is DAMVIQNPRYQVTQFGKPVTLSCSQTLNHNVMYWYQQKSSQAPKLLFHYYDKDFNNEADTPDNFQSRRPNTSFCFLDIRSPGLGDTAMYLCATRGAGGYRNEQFFGPGTRLTVL.

This clonotype was counted a few times. The gene calls are TRBV9 and TRBJ2-7; possible D gene TRBD1, 5 bases. CDR1 and CDR2 from the germline V gene are SGDLS and YYNGEE. Trimming left V 3 bases short and J 0 bases short, with 13 bases between. The CDR3 consists of 15 residues. Written as DNA, the CDR3 is TGTGCCAGCAGCGAGACAGAAGTAAGCTCCTACGAGCAGTACTTC. Translation gives CASSETEVSSYEQYF.

The chain recombines TRBV11-1 with TRBJ2-6; D is uncertain. Germline V gene data show CDR1 as SGHAT and CDR2 as FQDESV (reference sequence). The CDR3 totals 14 residues. The V end lost 4 bases, the J end lost 5 bases, and 9 bases lay between the germline ends. CDR3 protein: CASSWDQRANVLTF. The CDR3 DNA is TGTGCCAGCAGCTGGGATCAGCGGGCCAACGTCCTGACTTTC.

V and J are TRBV20-1 and TRBJ2-7; D perhaps matches TRBD2 (6 bases). Trimming shortened V by 4 bases and J by 0 bases, and 10 bases separated the two germline ends. The germline gives CDR1 DFQATT, CDR2 SNEGSKA (reference sequence). This CDR3 spans 13 amino acids. CDR3 loop: CSAKAEGSYEQYF. As DNA, the CDR3 is TGCAGTGCTAAAGCGGAGGGCTCCTACGAGCAGTACTTC.

This chain joins TRBV5-1 and TRBJ2-5; 8 positions match TRBD2. The CDR3 is 16 amino acids. The V gene's germline CDR1 is SGHRS and CDR2 YFSETQ. After removal of 0 bases from V and 4 bases from J, the junction contained 8 bases not matched to a gene. The CDR3 loop is CASSLDGTRATETQYF. CDR3 nucleotide sequence: TGCGCCAGCAGCTTGGATGGGACTAGGGCCACAGAGACCCAGTACTTC.

This clonotype was picked up a small number of times. This chain connects TRBV12-3 or TRBV12-4 to TRBJ2-7; TRBD1 is a possible D gene (5 bases). Trimming pared 11 bases from V and 2 bases from J, leaving 13 bases between. This CDR3 region has 12 residues. CDR3 protein: CASGPSTYEQYF. As DNA, the CDR3 is TGTGCCTCAGGGCCGTCTACCTACGAGCAGTACTTC.

This rearrangement joins TRBV18 to TRBJ1-5; no clear D. V lost 0 bases to trimming and J lost 3 bases, with 9 bases between them. This CDR3 region has 15 residues. The germline CDR1 and CDR2 sequences are KGHSH and LQKENI. In nucleotides, the CDR3 is TGTGCCAGCTCACCACCAGGAAACGTCAATCAGCCCCAGCATTTT. The encoded protein is CASSPPGNVNQPQHF. Supplemented by reference TRBV18 and TRBJ1-5, the full variable domain reads NAGVMQNPRHLVRRRGQEARLRCSPMKGHSHVYWYRQLPEEGLKFMVYLQKENIIDESGMPKERFSAEFPKEGPSILRIQQVVRGDSAAYFCASSPPGNVNQPQHFGDGTRLSIL.

The gene calls are TRBV4-3 and TRBJ2-2, with D uncertain. Germline V gene data show CDR1 as LGHNA and CDR2 as YSLEER. The CDR3 has 16 amino acids. Deletions cut 0 bases from V and 2 bases from J, with 10 bases between. CDR3 sequence: CASSQDLLDNTGELFF. The CDR3 DNA reads as TGCGCCAGCAGCCAAGATCTACTTGATAACACCGGGGAGCTGTTTTTT.

This clonotype appeared a few times. The chain employs TRBV10-3 and TRBJ2-1; no clear D. The V and J ends lost 3 bases and 4 bases respectively, with 7 bases between them. The CDR3 has 13 residues. Germline V gene data show CDR1 as ENHRY and CDR2 as SYGVKD. DNA of the CDR3: TGTGCCATCAGTGACCAGGATTACAATGAGCAGTTCTTC. Translating gives CAISDQDYNEQFF.

Only a few counts were recorded for this clonotype. The chain combines TRBV6-2 or TRBV6-3 with TRBJ1-2, with a tentative D call TRBD1 (6 bases). Trimming cost V 8 bases and J 5 bases, with 9 bases left between them. CDR3 size: 11 residues. Germline CDR1 reads MNHEY; CDR2 reads SVGEGT. The CDR3 reads CASSDRYGYTF. The DNA for the CDR3 is TGTGCCAGCTCGGACAGATATGGCTACACCTTC.

The chain's CDR3 is CASSLPATQETQYF. DNA of the CDR3: TGCGCCAGCAGCTTGCCGGCCACTCAAGAGACCCAGTACTTC. This rearrangement joins TRBV5-1 to TRBJ2-5; no reliable D call. Germline loops: CDR1 SGHRS, CDR2 YFSETQ. The CDR3 spans 14 residues. V was clipped by 1 base and J by 2 bases, with 9 bases between them.

The gene calls are TRBV20-1 and TRBJ2-7; D possibly corresponds to TRBD1 (6 bases). The CDR3 is 14 amino acids. V gave up 4 bases and J gave up 2 bases, with 15 bases separating them. The germline V gene has CDR1 DFQATT and CDR2 SNEGSKA (reference sequence). The CDR3 reads CSATPHRDTYEQYF. The CDR3 DNA reads TGCAGTGCTACCCCCCACAGGGACACCTACGAGCAGTACTTC.

Concerning this clonotype: One end of the junction varies from germline; a read error may be responsible. This chain connects TRBV25-1 to TRBJ2-1; 9 bases match TRBD2. This CDR3 region has 14 residues. The germline CDR1 and CDR2 sequences are MGHDK and SYGVNS. The DNA for the CDR3 is TGTGCCGGCAGTGAAAGCGGGAGGTACAATGAGCAGTTCTTC. It yields the protein CAGSESGRYNEQFF.

This clonotype is a singleton in its sample. The chain carries TRBV21-1 and TRBJ1-4. TRBV21-1 is given as a pseudogene. The CDR3 extends over 15 amino acids. For the CDR3, the DNA is TGTGCCGGCAGCGCTACACAGAGGAGTGGAGAAAAACTGTTTTTT. Its translation: CAGSATQRSGEKLFF.

This clonotype was recorded only once. The chain carries TRBV20-1 and TRBJ2-4; no clear D gene. The J call could be wrong; TRBJ2-7 is a better fit for the DNA end. This CDR3 comprises 12 residues. CDR1 and CDR2 (germline): DFQATT, SNEGSKA (reference sequence). The CDR3 coding sequence is TGCAGTGCTAGAAAGGGAAACTACGAGCAGTACTTC. Translation: CSARKGNYEQYF.

V gene TRBV7-9 combines with J gene TRBJ2-1; 9 nucleotides line up with TRBD1. CDR3 length: 14 amino acids. The V gene end was trimmed by 5 bases and the J gene end by 7 bases; junction bases not matched to a gene: 6. The V gene's germline CDR1 is SEHNR and CDR2 FQNEAQ (reference sequence). CDR3 nucleotides: TGTGCCAGCAGCGCGGGACAGGGCATAAATGAGCAGTTCTTC. This encodes CASSAGQGINEQFF.

The chain carries TRBV24-1 and TRBJ2-3; 10 positions agree with TRBD2. Germline V lookup: CDR1 KGHDR, CDR2 SFDVKD. Losses at the gene ends were 4 bases for V and 2 bases for J; bases not matched to a gene: 5. The CDR3 sequence is 16 residues long. This chain's CDR3 is CATSDLAGVPTDTQYF. The CDR3 coding sequence is TGTGCCACCAGTGACCTAGCGGGAGTCCCCACAGATACGCAGTATTTT.